A single sample gave rise to the 8 T cell receptor beta chains below, sequenced in a study of blood T cell repertoires in COVID-19. Here immunoSEQ multiplex PCR was the method, and the copy in TCRdb shows in-frame clones only, minus some. The sample carries a few hundred thousand clones, about nine tenths recorded once. Material for sequencing was peripheral blood. These receptors came from a man between 18 and 35 years old with active or convalescent COVID-19.

The chain joins TRBV18 to TRBJ2-1, with TRBD2 as a possible D gene (5 bases). CDR1 is KGHSH and CDR2 is LQKENI in the germline V gene. V lost 3 bases and J lost 5, with 11 bases in between. The CDR3 is 14 amino acids. This chain's CDR3 is CASSPLDGDNEQFF. In nucleotides, the CDR3 is TGTGCCAGCTCACCGCTGGACGGGGACAATGAGCAGTTCTTC.

The CDR3 spells CASSLGGGTGWGEQFF. CDR3 in DNA: TGTGCCAGCAGCTTAGGAGGAGGGACAGGGTGGGGCGAGCAGTTCTTC. The chain is built from TRBV11-3 and TRBJ2-1; 9 bases align to TRBD1. Germline CDR1 and CDR2: SGHNT and YENEEA. The junction had 11 bases not matched to a gene; V was cut back by 1 base and J by 10 bases. The CDR3 has 16 residues. Full variable domain (missing parts from reference TRBV11-3 and TRBJ2-1): EAGVVQSPRYKIIEKKQPVAFWCNPISGHNTLYWYLQNLGQGPELLIRYENEEAVDDSQLPKDRFSAERLKGVDSTLKIQPAELGDSAVYLCASSLGGGTGWGEQFFGPGTRLTVL.

The V gene is TRBV11-2, the J gene TRBJ2-2, with 11 bases identical to TRBD1. The CDR3 is 15 residues long. Losses at the gene ends were 4 bases for V and 8 bases for J; bases not matched to a gene: 6. Looked up from germline, CDR1 is SGHAT and CDR2 is FQNNGV. In DNA form, the CDR3 reads TGTGCCAGCAGCTCCGGGACAGGGGGACTGGGGGAGCTGTTTTTT. Amino acids: CASSSGTGGLGELFF.

The gene calls are TRBV7-9 and TRBJ2-1; a weak D match, TRBD1 (5 bases). This CDR3 has 13 amino acids. Trimming removed 8 bases at V and 4 bases at J, with 12 bases between. Germline V gene data show CDR1 as SEHNR and CDR2 as FQNEAQ (reference sequence). The CDR3 DNA follows: TGTGCCAGCCTCGGACAATTATACAATGAGCAGTTCTTC. Translation gives CASLGQLYNEQFF.

This sequence joins TRBV27 and TRBJ2-7, with 10 positions matching TRBD1. This CDR3 comprises 12 residues. Per germline, CDR1 MNHEY and CDR2 SMNVEV (reference sequence). The junction had 0 bases not matched to a gene; V was cut back by 6 bases and J by 4 bases. CDR3 nucleotides: TGTGCCAGCAGGGGACAGGGGTACGAGCAGTACTTC. It encodes CASRGQGYEQYF.

The rearrangement links TRBV7-2 to TRBJ2-3, with a tentative D call TRBD2 (6 bases). There are 16 residues in the CDR3. V was shortened by 3 bases and J by 6 bases, with 19 bases between the two germline ends. Germline V gene sequence: CDR1 SGHTA, CDR2 FQGNSA. CDR3 sequence: CASSFVPGGFGDTQYF. The CDR3, as DNA: TGTGCCAGCAGCTTCGTCCCCGGGGGTTTCGGGGATACGCAGTATTTT.

The chain employs TRBV5-1 and TRBJ2-7; no clear D gene. V gave up 2 bases and J gave up 5 bases, with 11 bases separating them. The CDR3 contains 13 residues. Germline CDR1 reads SGHRS; CDR2 reads YFSETQ. DNA of the CDR3: TGCGCCAGCAGCTTAGGAGTTTCCGACGAGCAGTACTTC. This codes for CASSLGVSDEQYF.

CDR3 amino acids: CASSFDQNSYNEQFF. As DNA, the CDR3 is TGCGCCAGCAGCTTCGATCAGAACTCCTACAATGAGCAGTTCTTC. This chain joins TRBV5-1 and TRBJ2-1; no reliable D call. In germline, CDR1 is SGHRS, CDR2 YFSETQ. CDR3 length: 15 residues. Trimming left V 2 bases short and J 0 bases short, with 9 bases between.